The rows below give T cell receptor beta chains drawn from one sample of a study of blood T cell repertoires in COVID-19. Generated by immunoSEQ multiplex PCR, the TCRdb table keeps only in-frame clones and is missing some. The table includes 200,000 to 250,000 clones, about 82% detected once. The source material was PBMCs or T cells enriched from blood (not recorded which). The receptors derive from a woman in her 50s who had recovered from COVID-19. Both conserved end residues are part of each CDR3. Fields, in order: J gene, clone size, V gene, D gene, CDR3 DNA, CDR3 protein. D genes are given only for firm matches. Expanded clones get a size class; other rows say once, few or many, or leave the size out.

TRBJ1-5	NA	TRBV5-8	TRBD1	TGTGCCAGCAGCCCGGGACAGTATTATAGCAATCAGCCCCAGCATTTT	CASSPGQYYSNQPQHF
TRBJ1-4	NA	TRBV11-2	NA	TGTGCCAGCAGCCCCTTCGGAGAAACTAATGAAAAACTGTTTTTT	CASSPFGETNEKLFF
TRBJ2-3	NA	TRBV28	TRBD1	TGTGCCAGCAGACCTCCGGACAGGGTACCGGGAGATACGCAGTATTTT	CASRPPDRVPGDTQYF
TRBJ1-3	NA	TRBV28	NA	TGTGCCAGCAGTTTATCAGGAAGGTCTGGAAACACCATATATTTT	CASSLSGRSGNTIYF
TRBJ2-5	NA	TRBV24-1	TRBD2	TGTGCCACCAGCCTAGCGGGAGAGACCCAGTACTTC	CATSLAGETQYF
TRBJ1-3	NA	TRBV11-2	TRBD1	TGTGCCAGCAGACCGTTGGGACAGGGGGTTTTCTCTGGAAACACCATATATTTT	CASRPLGQGVFSGNTIYF
TRBJ1-2	NA	TRBV19	NA	TGTGCCAGTAGTGCCGAAAGGGGGGGATCTCCGAACTATGGCTACACCTTC	CASSAERGGSPNYGYTF
TRBJ2-7	NA	TRBV7-6	TRBD1	TGTGCCAGCAGCCCGGGACAGAGCTACGAGCAGTACTTC	CASSPGQSYEQYF
TRBJ2-2	NA	TRBV27	NA	TGTGCCAGCAGTTTATTGTACAGGACGAACACCGGGGAGCTGTTTTTT	CASSLLYRTNTGELFF
TRBJ2-7	NA	TRBV28	TRBD2	TGTGCCAGCACCTCAACGGGAGGCCCCATGCGGGAGCAGTACTTC	CASTSTGGPMREQYF
TRBJ2-7	NA	TRBV4-3	TRBD2	TGCGCCAGCAGCCAAGTAGCGGGAGCCTACGAGCAGTACTTC	CASSQVAGAYEQYF
TRBJ1-1	NA	TRBV11-2	TRBD1	TGTGCCAGCAGCCCTCGGGGCGACAGGGCGGCTGAAGCTTTCTTT	CASSPRGDRAAEAFF
TRBJ1-2	NA	TRBV7-9	NA	TGTGCCAGCAGTCTCCGGGAGCAGGGTGGCTACACCTTC	CASSLREQGGYTF
TRBJ1-2	NA	TRBV2	TRBD1	TGTGCCAGCGGGACAGGGTACTATGGCTACACCTTC	CASGTGYYGYTF
TRBJ1-1	NA	TRBV18	NA	TGTGCCAGCTCACCGGTAGCCACTGAAGCTTTCTTT	CASSPVATEAFF
TRBJ1-1	NA	TRBV7-2	NA	TGTGCCAGCAGCTGGACAGCCAACATGAACACTGAAGCTTTCTTT	CASSWTANMNTEAFF
TRBJ2-3	NA	TRBV5-1	TRBD2	TGCGCCAGCAGCCGAGCAGCTAGGGGGCTAGCGGGAGGGCCTGGAAATACGCAGTATTTT	CASSRAARGLAGGPGNTQYF
TRBJ2-5	NA	TRBV7-2	NA	TGTGCCAGCAGCTGGGCCTTCCAAGAGACCCAGTACTTC	CASSWAFQETQYF
TRBJ1-5	NA	TRBV28	NA	TGTGCCAGCAGTCCCCTCGGGGTGGTAAGCAATCAGCCCCAGCATTTT	CASSPLGVVSNQPQHF
TRBJ1-1	NA	TRBV10-3	TRBD1	TGTGCCATCAGTGAGTCTAAGGATGGACAGGCGCACACTGAAGCTTTCTTT	CAISESKDGQAHTEAFF
TRBJ1-6	NA	TRBV28	TRBD1	TGTGCCAGCTGGACAGGGGGTTCACCCCTCCACTTT	CASWTGGSPLHF
TRBJ2-3	NA	TRBV6-5	TRBD2	TGTGCCAGCAGTTCAAGGACTAGCGGTCGCACAGATACGCAGTATTTT	CASSSRTSGRTDTQYF
TRBJ1-5	NA	TRBV19	NA	TGTGCCACCCAGCCGTTCCCAGGGCAAAATCAGCCCCAGCATTTT	CATQPFPGQNQPQHF
TRBJ1-2	NA	TRBV2	NA	TGTGCCAGCAGTGAAGCTCGACTTTCTTATGGCTACACCTTC	CASSEARLSYGYTF
TRBJ1-1	NA	TRBV6-5	NA	TGTGCCAGCAGATTAGACAGGAACACTGAAGCTTTCTTT	CASRLDRNTEAFF
TRBJ2-5	NA	TRBV4-3	TRBD2	TGCGCCAGCAGCCAATCCCGGACTAGCGGGGAATCGGGAAAGACCCAGTACTTC	CASSQSRTSGESGKTQYF
TRBJ2-7	NA	TRBV2	TRBD2	TGTGCCAGCACGGGACTAGCGGGCTACGAGCAGTACTTC	CASTGLAGYEQYF
TRBJ2-7	NA	TRBV28	TRBD2	TGTGCCAGCAGTCTGGGAGGGGCCATTACCCGCGAGCAGTACTTC	CASSLGGAITREQYF
TRBJ2-3	NA	TRBV7-9	NA	TGTGCCAGCAGCCCCCGTGGTACTAGCACAGATACGCAGTATTTT	CASSPRGTSTDTQYF
TRBJ2-7	once	TRBV29-1	NA	TGCAGCGTTGTTGGCCGTTTCGAGCAGTACTTC	CSVVGRFEQYF
TRBJ2-7	NA	TRBV27	NA	TGTGCCAGCAGTTTAAGCGGCCAGCTATCCTACGAGCAGTACTTC	CASSLSGQLSYEQYF
TRBJ2-3	NA	TRBV9	TRBD2	TGTGCCAGCAGCGTAGCGGAGACTAGCCGATACACAGATACGCAGTATTTT	CASSVAETSRYTDTQYF
TRBJ1-1	NA	TRBV5-3	NA	TGTGCCAGAAGCTTGGAGTACCGGGGGACCCCTTCGGACACTGAAGCTTTCTTT	CARSLEYRGTPSDTEAFF